Below, 23 T cell receptor beta chains from the same sample are listed, as sequenced in a study of blood T cell repertoires in COVID-19 (TCRdb year 2020). The protocol used for the library was the immunoSEQ multiplex PCR assay. Here the immuneACCESS table is served through TCRdb, limited to in-frame sequences with V and J called. Missing clones are a known gap in these copies; in checked studies unresolved V genes cover under half, and the rest lacks a known reason. This sample comprises about 490,000 clones, approximately 85% of them detected only once. Of the sample, roughly 3.2% falls within the top ten clones. Sequencing was done on a sample of peripheral blood. All receptors derive from a human donor in a cohort sampled during active COVID-19.

In its sample, this clone was seen a few times. The rearrangement joins TRBV6-1 to TRBJ2-1, with TRBD1 matching over 7 bases. Trimming cost V 2 bases and J 0 bases; bases outside gene matches: 4. This CDR3 has 16 amino acids. From germline, CDR1 is MNHNS and CDR2 SASEGT. Here the CDR3 reads CASSERQGASYNEQFF. The CDR3 coding sequence is TGTGCCAGCAGTGAAAGACAGGGAGCCTCCTACAATGAGCAGTTCTTC.

The chain combines TRBV9 with TRBJ1-5; no definite D call. V lost 0 bases and J lost 9, with 34 bases in between. CDR3 length: 21 amino acids. CDR1 is SGDLS, CDR2 YYNGEE, per germline. The CDR3 DNA is TGTGCCAGCAGCGTAGAATTGCGGGGAAAGGCGTGGGTAGACGGGTTGAGGCCCCAGCATTTT. It encodes CASSVELRGKAWVDGLRPQHF.

The CDR3 nucleotides are TGTGCCAGTAGTGACCAGCAGGCTTCCGAGCAGTACTTC. Its translation: CASSDQQASEQYF. The chain joins TRBV19 to TRBJ2-7; D is uncertain. Germline V gene lookup returns CDR1 LNHDA and CDR2 SQIVND (reference sequence). This CDR3 has 13 residues. V was shortened by 5 bases and J by 6 bases, with 14 bases between the two germline ends.

This clone was seen a single time. CDR3 DNA sequence: TGTGCCAGCAGCTCCCGTTCAGCAACTAATGAAAAACTGTTTTTT. It encodes CASSSRSATNEKLFF. The rearrangement uses TRBV11-2 and TRBJ1-4; D remains unclear. This CDR3 has 15 residues. The germline V gene has CDR1 SGHAT and CDR2 FQNNGV. The V end lost 4 bases, the J end lost 0 bases, and 9 bases lay between the germline ends.

The rearrangement joins TRBV19 to TRBJ2-6; TRBD1 agrees at 11 bases. The CDR3 is 15 residues long. The ends lost 9 bases at V and 4 bases at J; junction bases unmatched: 5. CDR1 is LNHDA, CDR2 SQIVND, per germline (reference sequence). The CDR3 region is CASGTGGHGANVLTF. The CDR3 region has the DNA TGTGCCAGCGGGACAGGGGGACACGGGGCCAACGTCCTGACTTTC.

The chain recombines TRBV30 with TRBJ1-5, with 9 bases aligning to TRBD1. V dropped 7 bases and J dropped 7; count of bases not matched to a gene: 17. Germline V lookup: CDR1 GTSNPN, CDR2 SVGIG (reference sequence). This CDR3 has 16 amino acids. CDR3 sequence reads: CAYNPGQGVRGQPQHF. For the CDR3, the DNA is TGTGCCTATAATCCGGGACAGGGAGTAAGGGGGCAGCCCCAGCATTTT. Full variable domain (rest looked up from reference TRBV30 and TRBJ1-5): SQTIHQWPATLVQPVGSPLSLECTVEGTSNPNLYWYRQAAGRGLQLLFYSVGIGQISSEVPQNLSASRPQDRQFILSSKKLLLSDSGFYLCAYNPGQGVRGQPQHFGDGTRLSIL.

The V gene is TRBV3-1 (or the pseudogene TRBV3-2), the J gene TRBJ1-2; no firm D call. Germline loops: CDR1 LGHDT, CDR2 YNNKEL (reference sequence). Trimming took off 0 bases at V and 8 bases at J, with 10 bases between the two ends. The CDR3 runs to 13 residues. CDR3 DNA: TGTGCCAGCAGCCAAGATTTCCCGGGGGGCTACACCTTC. This gives the protein CASSQDFPGGYTF.

V is TRBV5-4 and J is TRBJ1-2; 8 bases map to TRBD1. Germline V gene lookup returns CDR1 SGHNT and CDR2 YYREEE (reference sequence). V shed 5 bases and J 1 base; nucleotides not matched to a gene: 10. The CDR3 is 16 residues long. The CDR3 region has the DNA TGTGCCAGCAGACATCGGATGACAGGGGATAACTATGGCTACACCTTC. Protein product: CASRHRMTGDNYGYTF.

This sequence joins TRBV7-9 and TRBJ1-3; D unclear. Per the germline V gene, CDR1 is SEHNR and CDR2 is FQNEAQ (reference sequence). Trimming took 4 bases from V and 4 from J, leaving 11 bases between them. The CDR3 extends over 14 amino acids. CDR3: CASSSGGVGNTIYF. The CDR3 DNA is TGTGCCAGCAGCTCGGGAGGCGTAGGAAACACCATATATTTT.

The chain recombines TRBV19 with TRBJ1-5; 8 bases map to TRBD1. This CDR3 spans 17 amino acids. Germline trimming cut 3 bases from V and 0 bases from J; bases unmatched to any gene: 7. CDR1 and CDR2 (germline): LNHDA, SQIVND (reference sequence). CDR3 bases: TGTGCCAGTAGTATGCCCCGGGACAGGTCTAGCAATCAGCCCCAGCATTTT. This translates into CASSMPRDRSSNQPQHF.

This rearrangement joins TRBV7-2 to TRBJ1-1; no firm D call. Looked up from germline, CDR1 is SGHTA and CDR2 is FQGNSA. The CDR3 loop spans 17 amino acids. V was clipped by 1 base and J by 5 bases, with 20 bases between them. The DNA of the CDR3 is TGTGCCAGCAGCTTAGTTCAATTGTCGCCGGGATGGACTGAAGCTTTCTTT. Translation: CASSLVQLSPGWTEAFF.

This rearrangement joins TRBV30 to TRBJ2-1; 8 bases line up with TRBD1. The V gene's germline CDR1 is GTSNPN and CDR2 SVGIG (reference sequence). CDR3 length equals 16 residues. V lost 3 bases, J lost 3 bases, and 10 bases stayed unmatched. Here the CDR3 reads CAWSRPSGGNYNEQFF. Here the CDR3 DNA reads TGTGCCTGGAGCCGGCCCTCAGGGGGCAACTACAATGAGCAGTTCTTC. Complete variable domain (other parts from reference TRBV30 and TRBJ2-1): SQTIHQWPATLVQPVGSPLSLECTVEGTSNPNLYWYRQAAGRGLQLLFYSVGIGQISSEVPQNLSASRPQDRQFILSSKKLLLSDSGFYLCAWSRPSGGNYNEQFFGPGTRLTVL.

V usage is TRBV19 and J usage is TRBJ1-3; the match to TRBD1 covers 8 bases. This CDR3 region has 15 residues. V trimming: 9 bases; J trimming: 3 bases; junction bases outside the gene matches: 10. The germline gives CDR1 LNHDA, CDR2 SQIVND (reference sequence). The CDR3 sequence: CASRQGSTLGNTIYF. In DNA form, the CDR3 reads TGTGCCAGCAGACAGGGGTCAACCCTTGGAAACACCATATATTTT. The variable domain in full, completed from reference TRBV19 and TRBJ1-3, reads DGGITQSPKYLFRKEGQNVTLSCEQNLNHDAMYWYRQDPGQGLRLIYYSQIVNDFQKGDIAEGYSVSREKKESFPLTVTSAQKNPTAFYLCASRQGSTLGNTIYFGEGSWLTVV.

In its sample, this clone was seen once. The chain combines TRBV7-8 with TRBJ2-7; 9 bases are shared with TRBD1. Germline CDR1 is SGHVS and CDR2 is FQNEAQ. Losses at the gene ends were 4 bases for V and 0 bases for J; bases not matched to a gene: 10. The CDR3 length is 17 residues. The CDR3, as DNA: TGTGCCAGCAGCTCAATCTACGGGACAGGGAGCTCCTACGAGCAGTACTTC. Translation: CASSSIYGTGSSYEQYF.

The genes are TRBV28 and TRBJ1-2; D might be TRBD1 (5 bases). The germline CDR1 and CDR2 sequences are MDHEN and SYDVKM. Between the trimmed V and J ends, which lost 4 bases and 1 base, there was a span of 16 bases. The CDR3 is 16 residues long. The CDR3 sequence is CASSSQWGDSNYGYTF. The CDR3 nucleotides are TGTGCCAGCAGTTCCCAGTGGGGGGATAGTAACTATGGCTACACCTTC.

The gene calls are TRBV27 and TRBJ2-7; 10 bases agree with TRBD1. The V and J ends lost 5 bases and 3 bases, in that order; junction bases with no gene match: 7. From germline, CDR1 is MNHEY and CDR2 SMNVEV (reference sequence). This CDR3 is 15 amino acids long. CDR3 in DNA: TGTGCCAGCAGTCCACCTGGGACAGGGGTCTACGAGCAGTACTTC. Encoded protein: CASSPPGTGVYEQYF.

In DNA form, the CDR3 reads TGTGCCAGCAGCGTGACTAGCGGCAGCAATGAGCAGTTCTTC. It specifies CASSVTSGSNEQFF. The chain carries TRBV9 and TRBJ2-1; 9 nucleotides agree with TRBD2. The CDR3 has 14 amino acids. The trim removed 2 bases at V and 6 bases at J, leaving 3 bases unmatched. Per germline, CDR1 SGDLS and CDR2 YYNGEE.

Note on this clone: This same CDR3 is encoded by further DNA sequences in the sample. The chain employs TRBV7-2 and TRBJ1-5; D gene unclear. With 1 base removed from V and 4 bases from J, the gap between germline ends came to 5 bases. Per germline, CDR1 SGHTA and CDR2 FQGNSA. The CDR3 extends over 13 amino acids. The CDR3 sequence: CASSLDRNQPQHF. DNA for the CDR3: TGTGCCAGCAGCTTAGACAGAAATCAGCCCCAGCATTTT.

CDR3 sequence: CASSASGRATDTQYF. The CDR3 DNA reads TGTGCCAGCAGTGCGAGCGGGAGGGCCACAGATACGCAGTATTTT. The chain uses TRBV6-2 or TRBV6-3 and TRBJ2-3; TRBD2 aligns across 10 bases. V was clipped by 5 bases and J by 2 bases; unmatched bases: 4. Per the germline V gene, CDR1 is MNHEY and CDR2 is SVGEGT. The CDR3 loop spans 15 amino acids.

With respect to this clone: Different DNA sequences within this sample yield the same CDR3. The rearrangement links TRBV3-1 (or the pseudogene TRBV3-2) to TRBJ1-5, with 7 bases fitting TRBD1. The V gene's germline CDR1 is LGHDT and CDR2 YNNKEL (reference sequence). The CDR3 runs to 13 residues. V lost 5 bases to trimming and J lost 5 bases; unmatched junction nucleotides: 3. CDR3 sequence (DNA): TGTGCCAGCAGCTTAACAGGGGATCAGCCCCAGCATTTT. The encoded protein is CASSLTGDQPQHF.

This sequence joins TRBV24-1 and TRBJ2-7, with no clear D. Germline values: CDR1 KGHDR, CDR2 SFDVKD. The CDR3 totals 16 residues. The ends were cut back, 0 bases at V and 0 bases at J, with 11 bases in the middle. DNA of the CDR3: TGTGCCACCAGTGATTTGGAAACTCCGAGCTCCTACGAGCAGTACTTC. Its translation: CATSDLETPSSYEQYF.

The rearrangement uses TRBV9 and TRBJ2-3; TRBD2 aligns across 11 bases. The V gene's germline CDR1 is SGDLS and CDR2 YYNGEE. Trimming removed 4 bases from V and 3 bases from J; junction bases left unmatched: 4. The CDR3 consists of 15 residues. The CDR3 coding sequence is TGTGCCAGCAGCCGGACTAGCGGGCTTACAGATACGCAGTATTTT. Translating it yields CASSRTSGLTDTQYF.

CDR3 residues: CASSLEGLRSTLFF. CDR3 coding DNA: TGTGCCAGCAGCTTAGAGGGGCTTCGATCTACTCTGTTCTTC. The chain is built from TRBV7-2 and TRBJ2-1; tentative D call: TRBD1 (5 bases). This CDR3 is 14 amino acids long. Germline values: CDR1 SGHTA, CDR2 FQGNSA. The V end was cut by 1 base, the J end by 15 bases, with 19 bases between. The whole variable domain, remainder taken from reference TRBV7-2 and TRBJ2-1, is GAGVSQSPSNKVTEKGKDVELRCDPISGHTALYWYRQSLGQGLEFLIYFQGNSAPDKSGLPSDRFSAERTGGSVSTLTIQRTQQEDSAVYLCASSLEGLRSTLFFGPGTRLTVL.